The TCR beta chain under discussion was sequenced for a study of T-cell reconstitution after alpha-beta-depleted transplantation in children (dated by TCRdb to 2016 to 2018). For context, the study as a whole: Using TCR repertoire profiling, the study followed T-cell immune reconstitution in a quantitative way in children after TCRalphabeta/CD19-depleted allogeneic hematopoietic cell transplantation. Overall results and qualifications from the work: In some patients, the high TCRbeta diversity seen at day 60 was put down to recipient T cells and intrathymic progenitors that had survived conditioning. The frequencies of hyperexpanded clones fell over the following months, and after one year, T-cell counts and TCRbeta diversity were mostly attributed to newly produced T cells. Apparently early alphabetaT-cell count recovery about two months after transplant reportedly relied on only several hundred rapidly expanded clones derived from non-depleted graft cells.

The receptor library was made with PCR. Data came from an Illumina HiSeq 2500. To normalize quantification of the TCRbeta repertoire, the TCR libraries were built with molecular barcoding that relied on unique molecular identifiers. TCRdb's own reprocessing of the public reads used fastp at Q25 and MiXCR and kept productive beta chains. Every CDR3 protein is listed once, alongside the most common genes and DNA of its rows. This sample lists a few hundred thousand distinct CDR3 sequences; 6.5% to 9% were detected once. The top ten hold 9.1% of the sample. V is reduced by 0 bases and J by 0 bases, leaving a spacing of 8 bases between them. CDR1 and CDR2 are drawn from the germline V gene: MDHEN, SYDVKM. Reading from cysteine to phenylalanine, the CDR3 counts 15 amino acids. The read is trimmed to its CDR3 DNA, 45 bases read in frame from base 1. The label giving this sample's treatment or condition can be read as: allogeneic hematopoietic cell transplantation with graft depleted of TCRalphabeta T cells and CD19 B cells. TCRalphabeta/CD19-depleted allogeneic hematopoietic cell grafts were given to the transplant recipients, all of whom were children.

With regard to this clonotype: This clone's antigen is unknown. Base qualities are missing; no much larger clone stands one base away.

The chain is encoded by TRBV28 joined to TRBJ1-2; no confident D gene assignment can be made. This receptor was identified in a female patient aged 2-15 years who had a stem cell transplant for Fanconi anemia, so the T cells may come from the graft donor. The material was peripheral blood, obtained 360 days after TCRalphabeta/CD19-depleted stem cell transplant. The CDR3: CASSLWQTTNYGYTF. The DNA sequence follows: TGTGCCAGCAGTTTATGGCAGACTACTAACTATGGCTACACCTTC.